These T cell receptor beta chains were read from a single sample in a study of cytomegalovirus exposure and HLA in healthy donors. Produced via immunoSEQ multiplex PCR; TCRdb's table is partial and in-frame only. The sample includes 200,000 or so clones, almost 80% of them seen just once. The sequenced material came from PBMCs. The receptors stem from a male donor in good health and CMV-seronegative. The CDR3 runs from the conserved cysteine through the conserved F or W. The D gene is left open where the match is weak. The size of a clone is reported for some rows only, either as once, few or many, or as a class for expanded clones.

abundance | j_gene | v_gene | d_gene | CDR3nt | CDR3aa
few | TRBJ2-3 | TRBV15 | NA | TGTGCCACCAGCAGAGATGGTGAGGCCCGGGATACGCAGTATTTT | CATSRDGEARDTQYF
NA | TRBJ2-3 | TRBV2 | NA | TGTGCCAGCAGTGACGGTAACACAGATACGCAGTATTTT | CASSDGNTDTQYF
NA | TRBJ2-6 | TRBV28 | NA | TGTGCCAGCAGTGCATATCAGGGTACTGGGGCCAACGTCCTGACTTTC | CASSAYQGTGANVLTF
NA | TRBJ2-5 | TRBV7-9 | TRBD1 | TGTGCCAGCAGCTTCGGAGACAGGGAAGGGGAGACCCAGTACTTC | CASSFGDREGETQYF
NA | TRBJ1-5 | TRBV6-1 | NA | TGTGCCAGCAGTGACTCAGGAGGTCAGACCCAGCCCCAGCATTTT | CASSDSGGQTQPQHF
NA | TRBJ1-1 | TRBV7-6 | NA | TGTGCCAGCAGCCCCCCATCAGGGATCACTGAAGCTTTCTTT | CASSPPSGITEAFF
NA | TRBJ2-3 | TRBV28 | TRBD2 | TGTGCCATCTCTTCGGGGGGATTTGACACAGATACGCAGTATTTT | CAISSGGFDTDTQYF
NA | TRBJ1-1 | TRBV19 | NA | TGTGCCAGTAGCTGGCAGGGGCGGAACACTGAAGCTTTCTTT | CASSWQGRNTEAFF
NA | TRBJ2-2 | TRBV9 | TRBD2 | TGTGCCAGCAGCCACCTAGCGGGGCGGAACACCGGGGAGCTGTTTTTT | CASSHLAGRNTGELFF
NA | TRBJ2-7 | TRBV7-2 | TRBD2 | TGTGCCAGCAGCCTAGCGTCTAGCGGGAGGGCCGGGGAGCAGTACTTC | CASSLASSGRAGEQYF
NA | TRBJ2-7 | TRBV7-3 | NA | TGTGCCAGCAGCCCTCGACCGGAGGTCTACGAGCAGTACTTC | CASSPRPEVYEQYF
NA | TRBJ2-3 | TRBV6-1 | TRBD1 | TGTGCCAGCAGTGGGATGGACAGGGGATTGGCAGATACGCAGTATTTT | CASSGMDRGLADTQYF
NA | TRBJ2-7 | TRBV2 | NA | TGTGCCAGCCTCGACAGGCCGACCGGTTGGGAGCAGTACTTC | CASLDRPTGWEQYF
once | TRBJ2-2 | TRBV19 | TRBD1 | TGTGCCAGTGAACTGACAGGGGGCGTCGGGGAGCTGTTTTTT | CASELTGGVGELFF
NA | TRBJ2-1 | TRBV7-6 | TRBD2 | TGTGCCAGCAGCTTAGTGGCTAGCGGATACAATGAGCAGTTCTTC | CASSLVASGYNEQFF
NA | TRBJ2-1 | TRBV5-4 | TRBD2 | TGTGCCAGCAGCTTGGCCGGACTAGCGGGACTCTACAATGAGCAGTTCTTC | CASSLAGLAGLYNEQFF
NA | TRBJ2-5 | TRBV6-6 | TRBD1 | TGTGCCAGCAGTTCCGGGACAGGGGGAGAGACCCAGTACTTC | CASSSGTGGETQYF
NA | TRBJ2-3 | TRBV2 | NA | TGTGCCAGCAGTTACCCAGATGGGGTACAGGCGCAGTATTTT | CASSYPDGVQAQYF
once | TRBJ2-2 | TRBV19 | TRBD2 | TGTGCCGCCAACAGCGGGAGGGCAAACACCGGGGAGCTGTTTTTT | CAANSGRANTGELFF
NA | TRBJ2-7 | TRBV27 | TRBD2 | TGTGCCAGCAGCTCGACAGGGACTAGCGGTTACGAGCAGTACTTC | CASSSTGTSGYEQYF
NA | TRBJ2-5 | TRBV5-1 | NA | TGCGCCAGCAGCTTTGGGACGGGAGAAGAGACCCAGTACTTC | CASSFGTGEETQYF
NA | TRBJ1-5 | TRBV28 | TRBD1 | TGTGCCAGCAGCTCAACAGGGGGCCGGCAGCCCCAGCATTTT | CASSSTGGRQPQHF
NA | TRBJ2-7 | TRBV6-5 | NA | TGTGCCAGCAGTTACCGGTCGAGGCCGGCGCCCTACGAGCAGTACTTC | CASSYRSRPAPYEQYF